Following are 32 T cell receptor beta chains from one sample sequenced in a study of Graves' ophthalmopathy and Graves' hyperthyroidism. Amplified material comprised TCR beta CDR3 regions derived from RNA transcripts. In the first round, RT-PCR was carried out with HTBI primers, and a multiplex PCR formed the second round. From the multiplex PCR reads, TCRdb called clonotypes with MiXCR, one entry per CDR3 protein. The data show more than 300,000 distinct CDR3 sequences, approximately 15% seen once. The sequencing sample was made of peripheral blood. The source is a woman between 18 and 30 years old with stable Graves' hyperthyroidism.

This clonotype was detected once. The CDR3 protein is CSAGGMGRPYEQYF. The CDR3 region has the DNA TGCAGTGCTGGGGGGATGGGCAGACCCTACGAGCAGTACTTC. The rearrangement joins TRBV20-1 to TRBJ2-7, with a weak D call TRBD2 (6 bases). There are 14 residues in the CDR3. The ends were cut back, 5 bases at V and 2 bases at J, with 16 bases in the middle. Germline values: CDR1 DFQATT, CDR2 SNEGSKA (reference sequence).

The table lists this clonotype with many counts. The genes are TRBV9 and TRBJ2-5; 8 bases match TRBD1. The CDR3 extends over 14 amino acids. CDR1 is SGDLS and CDR2 is YYNGEE in the germline V gene. Trimming at V came to 2 bases and at J to 3 bases, leaving 3 bases not matched to a gene. The CDR3, as DNA: TGTGCCAGCAGCGTGACAGGGGAAAAAGAGACCCAGTACTTC. Its protein is CASSVTGEKETQYF.

This clonotype showed up many times. The V gene is TRBV6-2 or TRBV6-3, the J gene TRBJ1-1; TRBD1 is a possible D gene (5 bases). Germline V CDR1 and CDR2: MNHEY, SVGEGT. The CDR3 length is 14 residues. V was cut by 5 bases and J by 1 base, with 11 bases left in between. In DNA, the CDR3 is TGTGCCAGCAGTAAACGGGGCGCGAACACTGAAGCTTTCTTT. As protein: CASSKRGANTEAFF.

This clonotype was observed at least ten times. The V call is TRBV29-1, the J call TRBJ2-2, with TRBD1 identical over 8 bases. V lost 5 bases and J lost 7; bases outside the gene matches: 6. The CDR3 loop spans 13 amino acids. In germline, CDR1 is SQVTM, CDR2 ANQGSEA. CDR3 sequence (DNA): TGCAGCGTTCGACAGGGGTCGAGCGGGGAGCTGTTTTTT. It specifies CSVRQGSSGELFF.

Note on this clonotype: A much bigger clone sits one base away, suggesting this may be a read error. V and J are TRBV11-2 and TRBJ1-3; 7 bases fit TRBD1. The CDR3 has 19 amino acids. Germline CDR1 is SGHAT and CDR2 is FQNNGV. The CDR3 sequence: CASSIRVPGQLDSGNTICF. The CDR3 DNA reads as TGTGCCAGCAGCATTAGGGTCCCGGGACAGCTAGACTCTGGAAACACCATATGTTTT.

The table lists this clonotype with many counts. A much larger clone lies one base from this, so it may be a read error. The gene calls are TRBV6-5 and TRBJ1-5; D is uncertain. Trimming removed 0 bases at V and 6 bases at J, with 12 bases between. CDR3 length: 15 amino acids. Germline values: CDR1 MNHEY, CDR2 SVGAGI. The chain's CDR3 is CASSYSTTGGQPQHF. CDR3 sequence (DNA): TGTGCCAGCAGTTACTCGACTACCGGCGGTCAGCCCCAGCATTTT.

This clonotype was recorded many times. The chain carries TRBV11-2 and TRBJ2-7; TRBD1 matches 7 bases. V trimming: 4 bases; J trimming: 9 bases; junction bases outside the gene matches: 9. The CDR3 is made up of 13 amino acids. Germline V gives CDR1 SGHAT, CDR2 FQNNGV. The CDR3 here is CASSSPQRTGQYF. In nucleotides, the CDR3 is TGTGCCAGCAGCTCGCCCCAGCGGACAGGGCAGTACTTC.

This clonotype showed up many times. The J gene is TRBJ1-2, the V gene TRBV6-1; TRBD1 aligns across 9 bases. The CDR3 is 12 residues long. Germline V gives CDR1 MNHNS, CDR2 SASEGT. Losses at the gene ends were 8 bases for V and 4 bases for J; bases not matched to a gene: 2. The CDR3 is CASGGQGYGYTF. The DNA of the CDR3 is TGTGCCAGCGGGGGACAGGGCTATGGCTACACCTTC.

V usage is TRBV25-1 and J usage is TRBJ2-5; 8 bases are shared with TRBD2. V lost 10 bases and J lost 5; bases outside the gene matches: 9. The germline V gene encodes CDR1 MGHDK and CDR2 SYGVNS. The CDR3 runs 13 residues. The CDR3 loop reads CATRAGGLETQYF. The CDR3, as DNA: TGTGCCACCCGGGCGGGGGGTCTGGAGACCCAGTACTTC.

A few counts support this clonotype. This chain links TRBV24-1 with TRBJ2-2; D possibly corresponds to TRBD1 (5 bases). Germline V gene sequence: CDR1 KGHDR, CDR2 SFDVKD. V was cut by 3 bases and J by 2 bases, with 9 bases left in between. The CDR3 is 15 amino acids. The CDR3 DNA reads TGTGCCACCAGTGATATAGACAGTAACACCGGGGAGCTGTTTTTT. Residues: CATSDIDSNTGELFF.

This clonotype has at least ten counts. The rearrangement joins TRBV5-1 to TRBJ1-1, with D possibly being TRBD1 (6 bases). The CDR3 spans 13 residues. In germline, CDR1 is SGHRS, CDR2 YFSETQ. Trimming left V 4 bases short and J 0 bases short, with 7 bases between. The CDR3 DNA reads as TGCGCCAGCAGCAGGGACATGAACACTGAAGCTTTCTTT. Translated, it gives CASSRDMNTEAFF. The variable domain in full, with the rest retrieved from reference TRBV5-1 and TRBJ1-1, is KAGVTQTPRYLIKTRGQQVTLSCSPISGHRSVSWYQQTPGQGLQFLFEYFSETQRNKGNFPGRFSGRQFSNSRSEMNVSTLELGDSALYLCASSRDMNTEAFFGQGTRLTVV.

The table lists this clonotype with many counts. The chain employs TRBV13 and TRBJ1-1; 7 nucleotides align to TRBD1. Looked up from germline, CDR1 is PRHDT and CDR2 is FYEKMQ (reference sequence). The length of the CDR3 is 15 residues. The V and J ends lost 6 bases and 4 bases, in that order; junction bases with no gene match: 11. Written as DNA, the CDR3 is TGTGCCAGCAGTTGCTCAGGGGGTATGGGCACTGAAGCTTTCTTT. Amino acids: CASSCSGGMGTEAFF.

This clonotype was observed at least ten times. V and J are TRBV6-1 and TRBJ2-7; D is perhaps TRBD1 (5 bases). The CDR3 length is 14 residues. V lost 6 bases and J 2 bases, leaving 14 bases between the germline ends. Per germline, CDR1 MNHNS and CDR2 SASEGT. The CDR3 region has the DNA TGTGCCAGCAGCCCCGCGGACAAGCCCTACGAGCAGTACTTC. Protein: CASSPADKPYEQYF.

This clonotype was detected only a few times. The V gene is TRBV5-1, the J gene TRBJ1-1; 8 bases align to TRBD1. This CDR3 comprises 13 residues. After removal of 4 bases from V and 7 bases from J, the junction contained 6 bases not matched to a gene. Germline V gene data show CDR1 as SGHRS and CDR2 as YFSETQ. The CDR3 spells CASSQGTGGEAFF. CDR3 in DNA: TGCGCCAGCAGCCAGGGGACAGGAGGTGAAGCTTTCTTT.

The CDR3 nucleotides are TGTGCCAGCAGTGAAGCGGACCATGCGGGGGAAAAACTGTTTTTT. It codes for CASSEADHAGEKLFF. The chain joins TRBV6-1 to TRBJ1-4, with D hard to call. Trimming shortened V by 0 bases and J by 8 bases, and 13 bases separated the two germline ends. The CDR3 consists of 15 residues. Germline V lookup: CDR1 MNHNS, CDR2 SASEGT.

In its sample, this clonotype was seen many times. The chain is built from TRBV20-1 and TRBJ2-4; no definite D call. Germline CDR1 reads DFQATT; CDR2 reads SNEGSKA (reference sequence). Trimming pared 5 bases from V and 0 bases from J, leaving 8 bases between. The CDR3 spans 13 residues. CDR3 sequence: CSADVVAKNIQYF. The DNA for the CDR3 is TGCAGTGCTGACGTGGTAGCCAAAAACATTCAGTACTTC.

In its sample, this clonotype was seen many times. The J gene is TRBJ2-7, the V gene TRBV6-5; 9 positions match TRBD1. CDR1 is MNHEY and CDR2 is SVGAGI in the germline V gene. This CDR3 is 13 amino acids long. With V trimmed by 8 bases and J by 5 bases, 7 bases remained unmatched. This chain's CDR3 is CASGATGGDEQYF. Written as DNA, the CDR3 is TGTGCCAGCGGGGCGACAGGGGGTGACGAGCAGTACTTC.

This clonotype was recorded many times. The chain is built from TRBV6-2 or TRBV6-3 and TRBJ1-5; D call uncertain. Germline V gives CDR1 MNHEY, CDR2 SVGEGT. The CDR3 totals 15 residues. Trimming cost V 4 bases and J 2 bases, with 12 bases left between them. As DNA, the CDR3 is TGTGCCAGCAGTTTGGGTCGGCTCCGCAATCAGCCCCAGCATTTT. Its translation: CASSLGRLRNQPQHF.

This clonotype was seen many times. V is TRBV6-1 and J is TRBJ1-1; the D is unclear. The CDR3 runs 14 residues. Germline V gene lookup returns CDR1 MNHNS and CDR2 SASEGT. Trimming cost V 2 bases and J 1 base, with 8 bases left between them. The CDR3 protein is CASSERTRNTEAFF. CDR3 nucleotides: TGTGCCAGCAGTGAAAGGACTAGGAACACTGAAGCTTTCTTT.

At least ten counts were recorded for this clonotype. The chain uses TRBV12-5 and TRBJ1-2; D uncertain. CDR3 length: 13 amino acids. Trimming stripped 8 bases from V and 0 bases from J, with 10 bases between. Per germline, CDR1 LGHNT and CDR2 FRNRAP. The CDR3 sequence is CASWGASNYGYTF. The CDR3 DNA reads TGTGCTAGTTGGGGAGCCTCTAACTATGGCTACACCTTC.

This clonotype was picked up many times. The V gene is TRBV2, the J gene TRBJ1-3, with 9 bases fitting TRBD1. Germline V gene data show CDR1 as SNHLY and CDR2 as FYNNEI. The CDR3 covers 15 residues. V dropped 6 bases and J dropped 3; count of bases not matched to a gene: 6. The CDR3 region is CASSPQGQGGNTIYF. The CDR3, as DNA: TGTGCCAGCAGCCCACAGGGACAGGGTGGAAACACCATATATTTT.

In its sample, this clonotype was seen many times. The conserved final phenylalanine or tryptophan is absent from the CDR3, which likely points to a read error. The V and J genes are TRBV6-1 and TRBJ1-5; unclear D gene. V shed 7 bases and J shed 2 bases, with 18 bases lying between them. CDR1 is MNHNS and CDR2 is SASEGT in the germline V gene. There are 16 residues in the CDR3. The CDR3 spells CASKYAAITGNQPQHL. CDR3 nucleotides: TGTGCCAGCAAGTATGCCGCTATAACGGGCAATCAGCCCCAGCATCTT.

This clonotype was seen only a few times. The V gene is TRBV18, the J gene TRBJ1-1, with D uncertain. Germline V gene lookup returns CDR1 KGHSH and CDR2 LQKENI. This CDR3 is built from 15 residues. V lost 3 bases and J 5 bases, leaving 16 bases between the germline ends. DNA of the CDR3: TGTGCCAGCTCACCGATTGCCGGGGTCGGGACTGAAGCTTTCTTT. Its protein is CASSPIAGVGTEAFF.

At least ten counts were recorded for this clonotype. One end of the junction does not line up with germline, which may come from a read error. The chain links TRBV15 to TRBJ2-4, with D unclear. The V gene's germline CDR1 is LNHNV and CDR2 YYDKDF (reference sequence). There are 14 residues in the CDR3. CDR3 in amino acids: CATSRGDTKNIKYF. The CDR3, as DNA: TGTGCCACCAGCAGAGGTGACACCAAAAACATTAAGTACTTC.

In its sample, this clonotype was seen many times. The genes are TRBV29-1 and TRBJ2-7, with D possibly being TRBD1 (5 bases). Germline V gene data show CDR1 as SQVTM and CDR2 as ANQGSEA. This CDR3 spans 12 amino acids. With 4 bases removed from V and 2 bases from J, the gap between germline ends came to 9 bases. The CDR3: CSVGQGAYEQYF. The CDR3 DNA follows: TGCAGCGTTGGGCAGGGCGCCTACGAGCAGTACTTC.

This clonotype came up many times. The V and J genes are TRBV19 and TRBJ1-2; D ambiguous. Trimming shortened V by 3 bases and J by 5 bases, and 16 bases separated the two germline ends. Germline V CDR1 and CDR2: LNHDA, SQIVND (reference sequence). This CDR3 contains 15 residues. CDR3 coding DNA: TGTGCCAGTAGTATTGGGCCCCCCCCAGTTTATGGCTACACCTTC. It specifies CASSIGPPPVYGYTF.

This clonotype was picked up many times. The rearrangement links TRBV6-5 to TRBJ1-1; D uncertain. Deletions cut 4 bases from V and 0 bases from J, with 9 bases between. The CDR3 is 14 residues long. CDR1 and CDR2 (germline): MNHEY, SVGAGI. CDR3 loop: CASSSFTMNTEAFF. The DNA for the CDR3 is TGTGCCAGCAGTTCCTTCACGATGAACACTGAAGCTTTCTTT.

In DNA, the CDR3 is TGTGCCAGCAGCGTAGCGTACGGGCGGACCTACGAGCAGTACTTC. Protein sequence: CASSVAYGRTYEQYF. V and J are TRBV9 and TRBJ2-7, with D unresolved. Germline assignment: CDR1 SGDLS and CDR2 YYNGEE. The CDR3 has 15 amino acids. Trimming shortened V by 0 bases and J by 2 bases, and 12 bases separated the two germline ends.

This clonotype was counted a few times. This sequence joins TRBV4-2 and TRBJ1-2; D is unresolved. The CDR3 totals 17 residues. Germline-derived CDR1 and CDR2 are LGHNA and YNFKEQ. The V end lost 6 bases, the J end lost 4 bases, and 24 bases lay between the germline ends. CDR3 region: CASSYYPGSTALYGYTF. CDR3 in DNA: TGTGCCAGCAGTTACTATCCGGGGTCAACGGCCCTCTATGGCTACACCTTC.

This clonotype was recorded at least ten times. This chain uses TRBV12-3 or TRBV12-4 with TRBJ1-1; TRBD1 is a possible D gene (5 bases). V lost 2 bases, J lost 7 bases, and 14 bases lay in between. This CDR3 is 14 amino acids long. CDR3 protein: CASSLTLGRDEAFF. The CDR3 bases are TGTGCCAGCAGTTTAACTCTGGGACGCGATGAAGCTTTCTTT.

This clonotype showed up just a few times. A much more abundant neighbour one base away suggests this may be a read error. This rearrangement joins TRBV6-1 to TRBJ1-1; no definite D call. From germline, CDR1 is MNHNS and CDR2 SASEGT. V was clipped by 6 bases and J by 10 bases, with 18 bases between them. CDR3 length equals 13 residues. The CDR3: CASRIPTLNSAFF. The CDR3 bases are TGTGCCAGCAGGATTCCGACACTGAATTCAGCTTTCTTT.

In this sample, this clonotype turned up many times. CDR3 in DNA: TGTGCCAGCAGCTTAGACGGCGGGGGGTTCGTCGGGGAGCTGTTTTTT. Its translation is CASSLDGGGFVGELFF. This chain connects TRBV7-8 to TRBJ2-2; 8 bases line up with TRBD2. Germline assignment: CDR1 SGHVS and CDR2 FQNEAQ. The CDR3 consists of 16 residues. V lost 1 base, J lost 7 bases, and 8 bases stayed unmatched.